This TCR beta chain originates from a study of blood T cells in healthy people across ages. Study-wide findings and caveats: The unknown donor CMV status may have confounded expanded clonotype changes. TCR beta diversity, measured per million T cells, fell in a roughly linear way with age.

Of note for this clonotype: The antigen is undetermined.

Alongside a J-beta primer mix, a sample-barcoded 5' primer served in a second PCR lasting about 7 to 12 cycles. MiXCR, run by TCRdb on the 5' RACE reads, gives a single entry per CDR3 protein. The data contain roughly 800,000 distinct CDR3 sequences, around a quarter of them singletons. The same data also contributed to another study, on T cells of mothers and their children. This second study says: Related mother and child pairs showed slightly greater overlap (not significant) than unrelated pairs did.

The origin of this receptor is a boy between 10 and 17 years old in good health. The sample consisted of blood.

CDR3 region: CSASPLGADTQYF. The CDR3 DNA reads TGCAGTGCTAGTCCTTTAGGGGCAGATACGCAGTATTTT. The rearrangement links TRBV20-1 to TRBJ2-3; D perhaps matches TRBD1 (5 bases). The CDR3 sequence is 13 residues long. Per germline, CDR1 DFQATT and CDR2 SNEGSKA (reference sequence). The germline V and J ends were trimmed by 3 bases and 4 bases, with 11 bases remaining between them.